This T cell receptor beta chain was obtained from a study of STAT5B mutations in CD4+ large granular lymphocyte leukemia. About this clone itself: As yet, its antigen is unknown.

Assay used: immunoSEQ multiplex PCR; TCRdb lists only in-frame clones, some missing. The sample lists about 48,000 clones, roughly two thirds seen once, with 1.5% to 1.9% in the top ten. Study-wide findings and caveats: Top patient clones used TRBV06 genes more often: 8/27 versus 2/35 in controls.

V was pared by 10 bases and J by 1 base, with 11 bases of the junction left unmatched. This CDR3 contains 15 residues. The J gene is TRBJ1-1, the V gene TRBV23-1; 8 nucleotides agree with TRBD1. TRBV23-1 is annotated as an ORF whose role is uncertain. What was sequenced was CD4+ T cells from blood buffy coats. This sequence was found in a human donor in good health. CDR3 in DNA: TGCGCCAACACGGGACAGGCCCTACCGAACACTGAAGCTTTCTTT. It is translated as CANTGQALPNTEAFF.